The next 19 T cell receptor beta chains were all read from a single sample in a study of response to subunit inactivated influenza vaccine. TCRdb re-called the RT-PCR reads through MiXCR, storing one row per CDR3 protein. In the table there are some 800,000 distinct CDR3 sequences, 21% of which are singletons. Sequencing was performed on PBMCs from blood, taken about 5 days after vaccination. The receptors derive from a man aged 45-65 years who received an inactivated influenza vaccine.

This clonotype was seen more than once but under ten times. The chain links TRBV10-3 to TRBJ2-1; 12 positions agree with TRBD1. Germline V gives CDR1 ENHRY, CDR2 SYGVKD. The ends lost 10 bases at V and 8 bases at J; junction bases unmatched: 12. There are 15 residues in the CDR3. The CDR3 DNA reads as TGTGCCACCTCACCCGGGACAGGGGGCTGGGATGAGCAGTTCTTC. It is translated as CATSPGTGGWDEQFF.

This chain connects TRBV16 to TRBJ2-3, with 10 positions matching TRBD2. Germline V gene lookup returns CDR1 KGHSY and CDR2 FQNENV. This CDR3 is built from 16 residues. V was clipped by 3 bases and J by 2 bases; unmatched bases: 5. CDR3 DNA: TGTGCCAGCAGCCAGGGACTAGCGATCCTCACAGATACGCAGTATTTT. This encodes CASSQGLAILTDTQYF.

This clonotype was seen only a few times. The V and J genes are TRBV6-2 or TRBV6-3 and TRBJ2-7; D may match TRBD1 or TRBD2 (5 bases each). The CDR3 totals 13 residues. V was trimmed by 6 bases and J by 4 bases, leaving 13 bases between them. Germline CDR1 MNHEY, CDR2 SVGEGT. CDR3 DNA: TGTGCCAGCAGCCGGGACCGATTTTACGAGCAGTACTTC. It is translated as CASSRDRFYEQYF.

This clonotype was counted a single time. The chain recombines TRBV2 with TRBJ2-3; 7 positions match TRBD2. The CDR3 spans 17 residues. The J segment lost 0 bases and the V segment lost 2 bases, leaving 8 bases of the junction unmatched. The germline V gene encodes CDR1 SNHLY and CDR2 FYNNEI. The CDR3 sequence is CASSELGLSPSTDTQYF. CDR3 nucleotides: TGTGCCAGCAGTGAACTGGGACTATCGCCTAGCACAGATACGCAGTATTTT.

This CDR3 is CSAMVGAGDTQYF. CDR3 nucleotides: TGCAGTGCTATGGTGGGAGCCGGAGATACGCAGTATTTT. The genes are TRBV20-1 and TRBJ2-3; D is perhaps TRBD2 (5 bases). The germline gives CDR1 DFQATT, CDR2 SNEGSKA (reference sequence). The CDR3 sequence is 13 residues long. V gave up 4 bases and J gave up 5 bases, with 13 bases separating them.

This clonotype was detected a few times. The chain uses TRBV20-1 and TRBJ1-1; 9 nucleotides align to TRBD1. Unmatched junction bases numbered 8, after V lost 5 bases and J lost 1 base. The CDR3 is 15 amino acids. Germline V lookup: CDR1 DFQATT, CDR2 SNEGSKA (reference sequence). As DNA, the CDR3 is TGCAGTGCTTTCCACCCGGGACAGGGGAACACTGAAGCTTTCTTT. It is translated as CSAFHPGQGNTEAFF.

The chain has TRBV15 and TRBJ2-7; a possible D gene is TRBD2 (5 bases). Deletions cut 0 bases from V and 0 bases from J, with 12 bases between. The CDR3 loop spans 16 amino acids. Germline loops: CDR1 LNHNV, CDR2 YYDKDF (reference sequence). CDR3 sequence (DNA): TGTGCCACCAGCAGAGATAGGCGGGCCAGCTCCTACGAGCAGTACTTC. Protein: CATSRDRRASSYEQYF.

This clonotype was detected only a few times. The rearrangement joins TRBV6-5 to TRBJ2-2; 7 bases fit TRBD2. The germline gives CDR1 MNHEY, CDR2 SVGAGI. The CDR3 runs to 16 residues. The J segment lost 5 bases and the V segment lost 2 bases, leaving 8 bases of the junction unmatched. CDR3 DNA: TGTGCCAGCAGTTACGGTTGGCAGGGAGGGACCGGGGAGCTGTTTTTT. It specifies CASSYGWQGGTGELFF.

The chain uses TRBV6-1 and TRBJ2-7, with a possible D match to TRBD1 (5 bases). There are 14 residues in the CDR3. V was shortened by 5 bases and J by 0 bases, with 11 bases between the two germline ends. Looked up from germline, CDR1 is MNHNS and CDR2 is SASEGT. The CDR3 bases are TGTGCCAGCAGTCAGACAGCGAGCTCCTACGAGCAGTACTTC. Its protein is CASSQTASSYEQYF.

The genes are TRBV5-1 and TRBJ1-1; maybe TRBD1 (5 bases). Between the trimmed V and J ends, which lost 4 bases and 1 base, there was a span of 14 bases. Germline lookup yields CDR1 SGHRS and CDR2 YFSETQ. The CDR3 runs to 15 residues. CDR3 sequence reads: CASSPSPGRNTEAFF. CDR3 coding DNA: TGCGCCAGCAGCCCTAGCCCAGGGCGGAACACTGAAGCTTTCTTT.

The chain combines TRBV24-1 with TRBJ2-1; D call uncertain. This CDR3 is built from 13 residues. The ends were cut back, 4 bases at V and 3 bases at J, with 6 bases in the middle. Germline lookup yields CDR1 KGHDR and CDR2 SFDVKD. The CDR3 loop reads CATSEAVYNEQFF. CDR3 in DNA: TGTGCCACCAGTGAGGCTGTCTACAATGAGCAGTTCTTC.

This chain links TRBV10-3 with TRBJ2-2, with a tentative D call TRBD2 (5 bases). This CDR3 is built from 13 residues. Trimming removed 7 bases from V and 1 base from J, with 7 bases in between. Germline V lookup: CDR1 ENHRY, CDR2 SYGVKD. CDR3 sequence (DNA): TGTGCCATCACCGGGGTGAACACCGGGGAGCTGTTTTTT. Amino acid sequence: CAITGVNTGELFF.

The chain carries TRBV20-1 and TRBJ2-1, with TRBD2 as a possible D gene (6 bases). Germline-derived CDR1 and CDR2 are DFQATT and SNEGSKA (reference sequence). V lost 6 bases and J 4 bases, leaving 22 bases between the germline ends. This CDR3 spans 16 amino acids. The CDR3 nucleotides read TGCAGTGCCCTAGACGGGGGTAGCCTCTCGTACAATGAGCAGTTCTTC. Translating it yields CSALDGGSLSYNEQFF.

This clonotype was counted between two and nine times. The V call is TRBV6-1, the J call TRBJ2-3, with 9 nucleotides matching TRBD2. V lost 6 bases and J lost 0; bases outside the gene matches: 7. The V gene's germline CDR1 is MNHNS and CDR2 SASEGT. The CDR3 sequence is 16 residues long. In DNA form, the CDR3 reads TGTGCCAGCAGCCAAAGGCGGGGGGGAAGCACAGATACGCAGTATTTT. Encoded protein: CASSQRRGGSTDTQYF.

The V call is TRBV29-1, the J call TRBJ2-1; TRBD2 aligns across 11 bases. V trimming: 7 bases; J trimming: 8 bases; junction bases outside the gene matches: 13. The CDR3 is 15 amino acids. Germline-derived CDR1 and CDR2 are SQVTM and ANQGSEA. The CDR3 coding sequence is TGCAGCGCTCGGGCTAGCGGGAGGTTTTGGGATGAGCAGTTCTTC. Translating it yields CSARASGRFWDEQFF.

This clonotype was counted a few times. V is TRBV6-1 and J is TRBJ2-1; 13 nucleotides match TRBD2. CDR3 length equals 15 residues. Losses at the gene ends were 8 bases for V and 7 bases for J; bases not matched to a gene: 8. Germline CDR1 and CDR2: MNHNS and SASEGT. CDR3 amino acids: CASPGLAGEFNEQFF. The DNA of the CDR3 is TGTGCCAGCCCCGGACTAGCGGGAGAATTTAATGAGCAGTTCTTC.

This clonotype has a count of ten or more. The chain is built from TRBV2 and TRBJ2-1, with D unresolved. The germline V gene encodes CDR1 SNHLY and CDR2 FYNNEI. The CDR3 sequence is 16 residues long. Trimming stripped 7 bases from V and 6 bases from J, with 22 bases between. CDR3 in amino acids: CASKTRPWIMSNEQFF. In DNA, the CDR3 is TGTGCCAGCAAGACGAGGCCGTGGATCATGTCCAATGAGCAGTTCTTC. Based on the CDR3 plus reference TRBV2 and TRBJ2-1, the full variable domain is EPEVTQTPSHQVTQMGQEVILRCVPISNHLYFYWYRQILGQKVEFLVSFYNNEISEKSEIFDDQFSVERPDGSNFTLKIRSTKLEDSAMYFCASKTRPWIMSNEQFFGPGTRLTVL.

This sequence joins TRBV7-8 and TRBJ2-2, with D hard to call. The CDR3 extends over 15 amino acids. Germline V gives CDR1 SGHVS, CDR2 FQNEAQ. Between the trimmed V and J ends, which lost 5 bases and 5 bases, there was a span of 15 bases. CDR3 in DNA: TGTGCCAGCAGCACTTTAGCCCGTGGGACCGGGGAGCTGTTTTTT. Its translation: CASSTLARGTGELFF.

The chain couples TRBV6-2 or TRBV6-3 to TRBJ2-1; D ambiguous. The germline V gene encodes CDR1 MNHEY and CDR2 SVGEGT. This CDR3 is 12 amino acids long. Trimming shortened V by 6 bases and J by 8 bases, and 11 bases separated the two germline ends. The chain's CDR3 is CASSTPLHEQFF. In DNA form, the CDR3 reads TGTGCCAGCAGCACCCCGCTGCATGAGCAGTTCTTC.